The rows below give T cell receptor beta chains drawn from one sample of a study of shared clonotypes between healthy human individuals. Generated by immunoSEQ multiplex PCR, the TCRdb table keeps only in-frame clones and is missing some. This table holds about half a million clones, roughly 80% found once. Sequences were obtained from PBMCs. The receptors here all came from a woman aged 40 to 50 in good health. Some clones in this sample may be carry-over from other donors' samples. The conserved cysteine and the conserved F or W are not part of the CDR3 here. Each record gives: J gene, CDR3 length, clone size, V gene, CDR3 protein. Clone size, where shown, is once, few, many, or a class for clones that have expanded.

TRBJ1-2 | 12 | - | TRBV27 | ASSSPSTRYGYT
TRBJ2-7 | 14 | - | TRBV27 | ASSPWGLAGSYEQY
TRBJ2-1 | 12 | - | TRBV30 | AWSVGASGRLQF
TRBJ1-1 | 13 | few | TRBV5-4 | AYRGGPFLSTEAF
TRBJ2-5 | 10 | - | TRBV7-2 | ASSLSSETQY
TRBJ2-3 | 14 | - | TRBV5-1 | ASSLDLTLTADTQY
TRBJ2-1 | 10 | - | TRBV27 | ASSWLGNEQF
TRBJ2-7 | 13 | - | TRBV7-2 | ASSPTGGSGYEQY
TRBJ1-2 | 14 | - | TRBV4-1 | ASSQVGRGVNDGYT
TRBJ2-7 | 13 | - | TRBV14 | ASSQATGLAGGLY
TRBJ2-7 | 12 | - | TRBV5-4 | ASSRIAGSYEQY
TRBJ2-1 | 15 | - | TRBV6-9 | ASSYWYRGSSYNEQF
TRBJ2-4 | 11 | - | TRBV4-1 | ASGSGGQNIQY
TRBJ2-1 | 15 | - | TRBV7-8 | ASSVTRQGAAYNEQF
TRBJ1-3 | 11 | once | TRBV30 | ACCRGSGNTIY
TRBJ2-1 | 12 | once | TRBV30 | AWSPSVNYNEQF
TRBJ2-1 | 13 | many | TRBV6-5 | ASSYSPSKMGEQF
TRBJ1-1 | 12 | - | TRBV18 | ASSPTGGVGEAF
TRBJ1-5 | 11 | once | TRBV29-1 | SVAGEWDQPQH
TRBJ2-5 | 12 | - | TRBV7-3 | ASSPTGTSTAQY
- | 14 | - | TRBV21-1 | ASSSPAWDMSYEQY
TRBJ2-1 | 19 | - | TRBV4-1 | ASSQDFRRLAGTGANNEQF
TRBJ2-7 | 12 | - | TRBV6-6 | ASRYRDSDYEQY
TRBJ1-5 | 11 | - | TRBV29-1 | SVSGQFEGPQH
TRBJ2-7 | 14 | - | TRBV15 | ATSTFSGRERNEQY
TRBJ2-3 | 13 | once | TRBV9 | ASSVDGGRTDTQY
TRBJ2-2 | 10 | - | TRBV2 | ASLGGTGELF
TRBJ2-1 | 10 | - | TRBV29-1 | SVAMDYNEQF
TRBJ2-7 | 10 | - | TRBV7-2 | ASSDYRREQY
TRBJ2-7 | 13 | - | TRBV5-1 | ASSLVGGNSYEQY
TRBJ2-4 | 12 | - | TRBV30 | AWSRLAGVDIQY
TRBJ2-2 | 14 | - | TRBV2 | ASSATFTGNTGELF
TRBJ2-7 | 13 | - | TRBV19 | ASSPGQGGSYEQY
TRBJ1-2 | 12 | - | TRBV7-9 | ASSRNGPHNGYT
TRBJ2-5 | 12 | - | TRBV28 | ASSTRGYQETQY
TRBJ2-5 | 13 | - | TRBV18 | ASSPNWDFQETQY
TRBJ2-5 | 12 | few | TRBV18 | ASSLQGSKETQY
TRBJ2-5 | 14 | - | TRBV19 | ASSIGGSQYQETQY
TRBJ1-3 | 13 | - | TRBV18 | ASSLDRDSGNTIY
TRBJ2-1 | 13 | - | TRBV28 | ASRIAGDRYNEQF
TRBJ2-3 | 10 | many | TRBV30 | ALTNRAYTQY
TRBJ1-4 | 12 | - | TRBV7-9 | ASSLGGSREKLF
TRBJ2-5 | 13 | - | TRBV2 | ASSGRTGGRETQY
TRBJ2-7 | 12 | - | TRBV2 | ASRTFLATYEQY
TRBJ1-1 | 14 | - | TRBV7-2 | ASSLISGAIATEAF
TRBJ1-5 | 11 | - | TRBV30 | AWSRGANQPQH
TRBJ2-3 | 13 | - | TRBV2 | ASSPGGSSTDTQY
TRBJ1-2 | 10 | - | TRBV29-1 | SAGQETEGYT
TRBJ1-5 | 16 | - | TRBV19 | ASRGSGPGEYSNQPQH
TRBJ1-1 | 11 | many | TRBV7-9 | ASSRGDYTEAF
TRBJ2-3 | 12 | - | TRBV5-4 | ASSSGRGADTQY
TRBJ2-1 | 10 | - | TRBV30 | AWTITGNGQF
TRBJ1-4 | 13 | - | TRBV18 | ASSPYTGTPEKLF
TRBJ2-1 | 13 | - | TRBV23-1 | ASSQRGASYNEQF
TRBJ1-4 | 10 | - | TRBV28 | AAGLTNEKLF
TRBJ2-3 | 11 | - | TRBV12-5 | ASGPSGTDTQY
TRBJ2-3 | 15 | - | TRBV5-1 | ASSLGLAGFSVDTQY